This T cell receptor (beta chain) derives from a study of cytotoxic CD8 clonotypes in ibrutinib-treated CLL. The assay was immunoSEQ multiplex PCR, and TCRdb's table has in-frame clones only and misses some. This table has under 300,000 clones, 70% appearing once. This CDR3 region has 13 residues. In germline, CDR1 is GTSNPN, CDR2 SVGIG (reference sequence). The V end was cut by 1 base, the J end by 7 bases, with 11 bases between. This sequence joins TRBV30 and TRBJ1-5, with a possible D match to TRBD1 (5 bases). This receptor was obtained from a human donor with chronic lymphocytic leukemia. The material was PBMCs, obtained after 24 months of ibrutinib treatment. CDR3 nucleotides: TGTGCCTGGAGTGGTAAGGGGCGGCAGCCCCAGCATTTT. Translation: CAWSGKGRQPQHF.